Following are 22 T cell receptor beta chains from one sample sequenced in a study of blood T cell repertoires in COVID-19. Sequencing was performed with immunoSEQ multiplex PCR; in TCRdb, only in-frame clones are kept and a portion is missing. The table has approximately 240,000 clones, approximately 79% seen once. The sample taken for sequencing was peripheral blood. These receptor sequences come from a woman aged 35 to 49 with active or convalescent COVID-19.

This chain uses TRBV5-5 with TRBJ2-1, with D maybe TRBD1 (6 bases). Between the trimmed V and J ends, which lost 0 bases and 2 bases, there was a span of 9 bases. The CDR3 consists of 15 residues. From germline, CDR1 is SGHKS and CDR2 YYEKEE (reference sequence). CDR3 nucleotide sequence: TGTGCCAGCAGCTTGGCAGGGGCGGCCTACAATGAGCAGTTCTTC. It is translated as CASSLAGAAYNEQFF.

The gene calls are TRBV29-1 and TRBJ1-6; TRBD1 might be the D (5 bases). The CDR3 consists of 13 residues. Trimming shortened V by 4 bases and J by 8 bases, and 12 bases separated the two germline ends. CDR1 and CDR2 from the germline V gene are SQVTM and ANQGSEA. The CDR3 loop is CSVAQGGDSPLHF. The CDR3, as DNA: TGCAGCGTTGCTCAGGGAGGTGATTCACCCCTCCACTTT.

This chain connects TRBV15 to TRBJ2-7; 10 bases match TRBD1. The germline CDR1 and CDR2 sequences are LNHNV and YYDKDF (reference sequence). Trimming cost V 4 bases and J 7 bases; bases outside gene matches: 4. The CDR3 spans 13 residues. This CDR3 reads CATSIDRGREQYV. For the CDR3, the DNA is TGTGCCACCAGCATCGACAGGGGGCGAGAGCAGTACGTC.

The chain carries TRBV10-1 and TRBJ1-2; 11 bases are a match to TRBD1. Per germline, CDR1 WNHNN and CDR2 SYGVQD (reference sequence). V lost 4 bases and J lost 4; bases outside the gene matches: 2. The CDR3 spans 14 residues. CDR3 in amino acids: CASSGDRGTYGYTF. CDR3 coding DNA: TGCGCCAGCAGTGGGGACAGGGGGACCTATGGCTACACCTTC.

The table lists this clone with a count of one. V usage is TRBV2 and J usage is TRBJ1-5; D unclear. The ends were cut back, 2 bases at V and 9 bases at J, with 11 bases in the middle. The CDR3 contains 13 residues. CDR1 is SNHLY and CDR2 is FYNNEI in the germline V gene. CDR3 protein: CASSETTGGPQHF. CDR3 DNA sequence: TGTGCCAGCAGTGAAACTACCGGCGGGCCCCAGCATTTT.

V gene TRBV30 combines with J gene TRBJ2-7; possible D gene TRBD1, 5 bases. The germline gives CDR1 GTSNPN, CDR2 SVGIG (reference sequence). V was clipped by 5 bases and J by 3 bases, with 17 bases between them. The CDR3 is made up of 14 amino acids. CDR3 residues: CAWAKGHPIYEQYF. The CDR3 region has the DNA TGTGCCTGGGCCAAAGGACACCCAATCTACGAGCAGTACTTC.

J is TRBJ1-1 and V is TRBV7-9; weak D call: TRBD1 (6 bases). The germline V gene has CDR1 SEHNR and CDR2 FQNEAQ (reference sequence). V was shortened by 5 bases and J by 10 bases, with 11 bases between the two germline ends. This CDR3 contains 11 residues. The CDR3 bases are TGTGCCAGCAGCCCCGGGACAATAGCTTTCTTT. Translated: CASSPGTIAFF.

V is TRBV28 and J is TRBJ1-2, with D maybe TRBD1 (5 bases). Between the trimmed V and J ends, which lost 4 bases and 2 bases, there was a span of 11 bases. Germline CDR1 is MDHEN and CDR2 is SYDVKM. The CDR3 sequence is 14 residues long. DNA for the CDR3: TGTGCCAGCAGTTCAACTCCAGGGAACTATGGCTACACCTTC. Its protein is CASSSTPGNYGYTF.

This CDR3 is CASSRMWRTVDSYTF. As DNA, the CDR3 is TGTGCCAGTAGTAGAATGTGGAGGACTGTCGACAGCTACACCTTC. V and J are TRBV19 and TRBJ1-2; D is uncertain. CDR3 length: 15 residues. Germline assignment: CDR1 LNHDA and CDR2 SQIVND (reference sequence). V lost 4 bases, J lost 9 bases, and 21 bases lay in between.

The chain combines TRBV6-4 with TRBJ2-1; 10 bases agree with TRBD2. V shed 0 bases, J shed 4 bases, and the junction held 3 bases outside the gene matches. Germline V gene lookup returns CDR1 MRHNA and CDR2 SNTAGT. This CDR3 is 16 amino acids long. The CDR3 region is CASSDSIAGGYNEQFF. For the CDR3, the DNA is TGTGCCAGCAGTGACTCGATAGCGGGGGGTTACAATGAGCAGTTCTTC.

V is TRBV3-1 (or the pseudogene TRBV3-2) and J is TRBJ1-5; a possible D gene is TRBD1 (5 bases). Germline values: CDR1 LGHDT, CDR2 YNNKEL (reference sequence). V was pared by 1 base and J by 1 base, with 11 bases between. The CDR3 has 16 residues. This chain's CDR3 is CASSQAGIGSNQPQHF. In DNA form, the CDR3 reads TGTGCCAGCAGCCAAGCAGGGATAGGCAGCAATCAGCCCCAGCATTTT.

V and J are TRBV6-5 and TRBJ1-2; tentative D call: TRBD1 (6 bases). This CDR3 comprises 14 residues. V lost 5 bases, J lost 8 bases, and 18 bases lay in between. Germline-derived CDR1 and CDR2 are MNHEY and SVGAGI. This chain's CDR3 is CASSPSTNRVGYTF. The CDR3 coding sequence is TGTGCCAGCAGTCCGTCCACGAACAGGGTCGGCTACACCTTC.

The V call is TRBV2, the J call TRBJ1-2; D perhaps matches TRBD1 (5 bases). The V and J ends lost 5 bases and 4 bases respectively, with 11 bases between them. This CDR3 has 13 residues. Germline values: CDR1 SNHLY, CDR2 FYNNEI. CDR3 DNA: TGTGCCAGCAGTATCCGACAGAGCTATGGCTACACCTTC. The encoded protein is CASSIRQSYGYTF.

This chain uses TRBV18 with TRBJ1-1, with D perhaps TRBD1 (6 bases). Germline V gene sequence: CDR1 KGHSH, CDR2 LQKENI. Trimming shortened V by 2 bases and J by 0 bases, and 16 bases separated the two germline ends. The CDR3 loop spans 17 amino acids. The CDR3 DNA follows: TGTGCCAGCTCACCAACGGACAGATACCTAATGAACACTGAAGCTTTCTTT. It encodes CASSPTDRYLMNTEAFF.

This clone was seen only once. This sequence joins TRBV5-1 and TRBJ1-1; 7 bases match TRBD1. CDR1 is SGHRS, CDR2 YFSETQ, per germline. The CDR3 covers 15 residues. The J segment lost 5 bases and the V segment lost 3 bases, leaving 10 bases of the junction unmatched. CDR3 nucleotide sequence: TGCGCCAGCAGCTGGTTGACAGGGACGGAAACTGAAGCTTTCTTT. It specifies CASSWLTGTETEAFF.

This chain uses TRBV14 with TRBJ1-2; D possibly corresponds to TRBD1 (6 bases). Germline CDR1 is SGHDN and CDR2 is FVKESK. The V and J ends lost 2 bases and 4 bases respectively, with 35 bases between them. This CDR3 region has 22 residues. CDR3 coding DNA: TGTGCCAGCAGCCAAATTCCCCTCGGATACGGACAGACCGCACCTAAACTCTATGGCTACACCTTC. This translates into CASSQIPLGYGQTAPKLYGYTF.

The genes are TRBV2 and TRBJ1-2; D uncertain. The germline V gene has CDR1 SNHLY and CDR2 FYNNEI. The V end was cut by 10 bases, the J end by 4 bases, with 16 bases between. The CDR3 totals 13 residues. DNA of the CDR3: TGTGCCACTTATTCCGGGGAAGGCTATGGCTACACCTTC. This encodes CATYSGEGYGYTF.

V and J are TRBV27 and TRBJ2-7; 9 bases agree with TRBD1. Germline V gives CDR1 MNHEY, CDR2 SMNVEV (reference sequence). This CDR3 region has 14 residues. The J segment lost 6 bases and the V segment lost 4 bases, leaving 7 bases of the junction unmatched. The CDR3 region is CASSSGTGNGEQYF. The CDR3 DNA reads as TGTGCCAGCAGTTCCGGGACAGGGAATGGCGAGCAGTACTTC.

This chain uses TRBV18 with TRBJ1-6; 8 bases map to TRBD1. This CDR3 is built from 17 residues. V was pared by 3 bases and J by 0 bases, with 4 bases of the junction left unmatched. Germline values: CDR1 KGHSH, CDR2 LQKENI. CDR3 in DNA: TGTGCCAGCTCACCGGACAGGGCCAGCTCCTATAATTCACCCCTCCACTTT. Protein: CASSPDRASSYNSPLHF. The full variable domain, with the rest looked up from reference TRBV18 and TRBJ1-6, is NAGVMQNPRHLVRRRGQEARLRCSPMKGHSHVYWYRQLPEEGLKFMVYLQKENIIDESGMPKERFSAEFPKEGPSILRIQQVVRGDSAAYFCASSPDRASSYNSPLHFGNGTRLTVT.

The rearrangement joins TRBV5-8 to TRBJ2-5; a weak D match, TRBD1 (6 bases). The CDR3 length is 16 residues. The germline V gene encodes CDR1 SGHTS and CDR2 YDEGEE. V was cut by 3 bases and J by 7 bases, with 22 bases left in between. The CDR3 nucleotides read TGTGCCAGCAGCTCTCGGTCGAGGACAGTCCAGGGGACCCAGTACTTC. It yields the protein CASSSRSRTVQGTQYF.

The chain links TRBV5-1 to TRBJ2-2; 8 nucleotides match TRBD2. The CDR3 loop spans 15 amino acids. Trimming at V came to 4 bases and at J to 3 bases, leaving 5 bases not matched to a gene. From germline, CDR1 is SGHRS and CDR2 YFSETQ. CDR3 in amino acids: CASSLGGADTGELFF. The DNA of the CDR3 is TGCGCCAGCAGCCTCGGGGGGGCCGACACCGGGGAGCTGTTTTTT.

V usage is TRBV7-3 and J usage is TRBJ1-2; D gene unclear. The CDR3 covers 13 residues. V was shortened by 2 bases and J by 7 bases, with 11 bases between the two germline ends. The germline gives CDR1 SGHTA, CDR2 FQGTGA. The CDR3, as DNA: TGTGCCAGCAGCTTACATGCCAGCGGTGGCTACACCTTC. This sequence encodes CASSLHASGGYTF. Filled out from reference TRBV7-3 and TRBJ1-2, the complete variable domain reads GAGVSQTPSNKVTEKGKYVELRCDPISGHTALYWYRQSLGQGPEFLIYFQGTGAADDSGLPNDRFFAVRPEGSVSTLKIQRTERGDSAVYLCASSLHASGGYTFGSGTRLTVV.